Below are 18 T cell receptor beta chains sequenced from a single sample in a study of shared clonotypes between healthy human individuals (dated by TCRdb to about 2020). The library was generated by the immunoSEQ multiplex PCR assay. TCRdb provides this immuneACCESS table in a form limited to in-frame rearrangements. Some clones are lacking; in checked studies, under half of them reflect an unresolved V gene, and why the rest are absent is not known. For this sample the table gives millions of clones, of which 85% to 95% were detected only once. The top ten clones comprise 0.13% of the sample. The sequenced sample was naive CD4+ T cells sorted from blood. The sample's cell subset or site label is to be understood as: CD45RA+ positively selected. The receptors were gathered from a man younger than 30 in good health.

This clone was detected only a few times. This chain joins TRBV7-6 and TRBJ2-7, with unresolved D. The CDR3 sequence is 12 residues long. The germline CDR1 and CDR2 sequences are SGHVS and FNYEAQ. The V and J ends lost 1 base and 6 bases respectively, with 7 bases between them. The CDR3 is CASSLVYGEQYF. In nucleotides, the CDR3 is TGTGCCAGCAGCTTAGTGTATGGCGAGCAGTACTTC. Complete variable domain (other parts from reference TRBV7-6 and TRBJ2-7): GAGVSQSPRYKVTKRGQDVALRCDPISGHVSLYWYRQALGQGPEFLTYFNYEAQQDKSGLPNDRFSAERPEGSISTLTIQRTEQRDSAMYRCASSLVYGEQYFGPGTRLTVT.

The V and J genes are TRBV12-5 and TRBJ2-3, with 8 bases matching TRBD1. The CDR3 loop spans 16 amino acids. Trimming cost V 1 base and J 3 bases; bases outside gene matches: 6. Germline values: CDR1 LGHNT, CDR2 FRNRAP. CDR3 amino acids: CASGLGSGGPTDTQYF. The CDR3 region has the DNA TGTGCTAGTGGTTTGGGATCAGGGGGCCCTACAGATACGCAGTATTTT.

The chain uses TRBV11-3 and TRBJ2-1; D possibly uses TRBD1 or TRBD2 (5 bases each). Trimming stripped 1 base from V and 10 bases from J, with 17 bases between. The CDR3 covers 15 residues. Per germline, CDR1 SGHNT and CDR2 YENEEA. In nucleotides, the CDR3 is TGTGCCAGCAGCTTAGTGTCTGGGGCTCGGGGCGAGCAGTTCTTC. Encoded protein: CASSLVSGARGEQFF.

Concerning this clone: Other DNA sequences in this specimen translate into the identical CDR3. The chain joins TRBV6-5 to TRBJ2-3; D is undetermined. V was clipped by 6 bases and J by 3 bases, with 7 bases between them. This CDR3 has 12 residues. Germline assignment: CDR1 MNHEY and CDR2 SVGAGI. The CDR3 DNA is TGTGCCAGCAGACGTGGAACAGATACGCAGTATTTT. Its protein is CASRRGTDTQYF.

This clone has a single count. The chain uses TRBV29-1 and TRBJ1-4; tentatively, D is TRBD1 (6 bases). V was pared by 6 bases and J by 7 bases, with 18 bases between. The CDR3 spans 14 residues. Germline V gives CDR1 SQVTM, CDR2 ANQGSEA. CDR3 nucleotides: TGCAGCGTGGGGGGCACAGGGCTAGGTGAAAAACTGTTTTTT. Protein: CSVGGTGLGEKLFF.

The CDR3 is CAISEPQGQVAYEQYF. As DNA, the CDR3 is TGTGCCATCAGTGAGCCCCAGGGACAGGTCGCCTACGAGCAGTACTTC. V is TRBV10-3 and J is TRBJ2-7; 8 bases fit TRBD1. Germline-derived CDR1 and CDR2 are ENHRY and SYGVKD. V was pared by 2 bases and J by 2 bases, with 8 bases of the junction left unmatched. The CDR3 has 16 amino acids.

The chain recombines TRBV28 with TRBJ2-7; TRBD1 aligns across 9 bases. This CDR3 comprises 14 residues. Germline V lookup: CDR1 MDHEN, CDR2 SYDVKM. The V gene end was trimmed by 7 bases and the J gene end by 1 base; junction bases not matched to a gene: 5. CDR3 amino acids: CASTWDRASYEQYF. CDR3 in DNA: TGTGCCAGCACGTGGGACAGGGCGTCCTACGAGCAGTACTTC.

V and J are TRBV5-6 and TRBJ1-5, with 10 bases that match TRBD1. Germline V gene lookup returns CDR1 SGHDT and CDR2 YYEEEE. The CDR3 length is 17 residues. After removal of 3 bases from V and 2 bases from J, the junction contained 8 bases not matched to a gene. The CDR3 here is CASSSGQGVRGNQPQHF. CDR3 sequence (DNA): TGTGCCAGCAGCTCAGGACAGGGGGTACGGGGCAATCAGCCCCAGCATTTT. The variable domain in full, with the rest retrieved from reference TRBV5-6 and TRBJ1-5, is DAGVTQSPTHLIKTRGQQVTLRCSPKSGHDTVSWYQQALGQGPQFIFQYYEEEERQRGNFPDRFSGHQFPNYSSELNVNALLLGDSALYLCASSSGQGVRGNQPQHFGDGTRLSIL.

The chain carries TRBV2 and TRBJ1-5; 7 bases match TRBD1. The ends lost 7 bases at V and 3 bases at J; junction bases unmatched: 9. This CDR3 comprises 15 residues. Germline lookup yields CDR1 SNHLY and CDR2 FYNNEI. The CDR3 nucleotides read TGTGCCAGCAAGGAAGACAGGGTAGTCAATCAGCCCCAGCATTTT. Translating gives CASKEDRVVNQPQHF. Full variable domain (remainder filled in from reference TRBV2 and TRBJ1-5): EPEVTQTPSHQVTQMGQEVILRCVPISNHLYFYWYRQILGQKVEFLVSFYNNEISEKSEIFDDQFSVERPDGSNFTLKIRSTKLEDSAMYFCASKEDRVVNQPQHFGDGTRLSIL.

V and J are TRBV6-1 and TRBJ2-3; possibly TRBD2 for D (6 bases). Germline lookup yields CDR1 MNHNS and CDR2 SASEGT. The CDR3 is made up of 15 amino acids. Between the trimmed V and J ends, which lost 8 bases and 4 bases, there was a span of 19 bases. The CDR3 sequence: CASSFSGQGPDTQYF. CDR3 nucleotide sequence: TGTGCCAGCTCCTTTAGCGGCCAAGGCCCAGATACGCAGTATTTT.

V is TRBV9 and J is TRBJ1-2; 7 nucleotides align to TRBD1. The CDR3 has 15 amino acids. Germline V gives CDR1 SGDLS, CDR2 YYNGEE. V lost 3 bases to trimming and J lost 8 bases; unmatched junction nucleotides: 13. CDR3 protein: CASSAGTALMKGYTF. The CDR3 coding sequence is TGTGCCAGCAGCGCCGGGACAGCATTGATGAAAGGCTACACCTTC.

This chain joins TRBV27 and TRBJ1-1, with no clear D. V lost 5 bases and J lost 7, with 17 bases in between. This CDR3 has 14 residues. Germline V gene sequence: CDR1 MNHEY, CDR2 SMNVEV (reference sequence). The CDR3 sequence: CASSPAVWEGEAFF. The CDR3 DNA reads TGTGCCAGCAGTCCCGCCGTCTGGGAAGGTGAAGCTTTCTTT.

V and J are TRBV2 and TRBJ2-1, with TRBD2 as a possible D gene (5 bases). CDR3 length equals 14 residues. Trimming shortened V by 5 bases and J by 1 base, and 9 bases separated the two germline ends. The germline V gene encodes CDR1 SNHLY and CDR2 FYNNEI. The CDR3 DNA reads as TGTGCCAGCAGTACGGAGCGGTCCTACAATGAGCAGTTCTTC. It codes for CASSTERSYNEQFF.

The chain carries TRBV21-1 and TRBJ2-5; the table assigns TRBD2, which was not confirmed against the DNA. TRBV21-1 is shown as a pseudogene. CDR3 size: 14 residues. In DNA form, the CDR3 reads TGTGCCAGCAAGGTCGGAGAGTACCAAGAGACCCAGTACTTC. Its translation: CASKVGEYQETQYF.

The chain has TRBV4-1 and TRBJ1-6; no definite D call. V shed 0 bases and J shed 1 base, with 10 bases lying between them. Germline CDR1 and CDR2: MGHRA and YSYEKL. The CDR3 spans 17 residues. The CDR3 protein is CASSQDKGRSYNSPLHF. The CDR3 DNA sequence: TGCGCCAGCAGCCAAGATAAGGGCAGGTCCTATAATTCACCCCTCCACTTT.

Remarks on this clone: Just one base apart from a much larger clone, this may be a read error. This CDR3 is also generated by other DNA sequences in the sample. The V call is TRBV5-4, the J call TRBJ2-7; TRBD2 might be the D (6 bases). Trimming took 2 bases from V and 0 from J, leaving 9 bases between them. Germline CDR1 SGHNT, CDR2 YYREEE (reference sequence). The CDR3 contains 14 residues. The chain's CDR3 is CASSFSGNSYEQYF. CDR3 nucleotide sequence: TGTGCCAGCAGCTTTAGCGGTAACTCCTACGAGCAGTACTTC.

This chain joins TRBV6-5 and TRBJ2-7; 7 nucleotides match TRBD2. CDR1 and CDR2 (germline): MNHEY, SVGAGI. This CDR3 region has 14 residues. J was trimmed by 3 bases and V by 5 bases; bases with no gene match: 7. CDR3 protein: CASSPQPSGYEQYF. CDR3 in DNA: TGTGCCAGCAGTCCACAGCCTAGCGGCTACGAGCAGTACTTC.

The V call is TRBV18, the J call TRBJ1-6; maybe TRBD1 (5 bases). The germline V and J ends were trimmed by 0 bases and 9 bases, with 12 bases remaining between them. The CDR3 has 15 residues. Looked up from germline, CDR1 is KGHSH and CDR2 is LQKENI. The CDR3 nucleotides are TGTGCCAGCTCACCACCATCCGGGGCGCTTTCACCCCTCCACTTT. Protein: CASSPPSGALSPLHF.